These T cell receptor beta chains were read from a single sample in a study of cytomegalovirus exposure and HLA in healthy donors. Assay used: immunoSEQ multiplex PCR; TCRdb lists only in-frame clones, some missing. This sample has more than 95,000 clones, with about 86% found just once. Sequenced material: PBMCs. Every receptor here comes from a woman younger than 45 in good health and CMV-seronegative. Both conserved end residues are part of each CDR3. Fields, in order: CDR3 protein, CDR3 DNA, clone size, J gene, CDR3 length, V gene, D gene. D genes are given only for firm matches. The size of a clone is reported for some rows only, either as once, few or many, or as a class for expanded clones.

CASRAGDPAYNEQFF,TGTGCCAGCAGGGCGGGGGACCCCGCCTACAATGAGCAGTTCTTC,few,TRBJ2-1,15,TRBV6-5,TRBD2
CAIRDSMDTDTQYF,TGTGCCATCAGGGACAGCATGGACACAGATACGCAGTATTTT,.,TRBJ2-3,14,TRBV10-3,.
CASGLLGLGAGNNEQFF,TGTGCTAGTGGTTTGCTCGGACTGGGAGCGGGTAACAATGAGCAGTTCTTC,.,TRBJ2-1,17,TRBV12-5,.
CASSIQAGVDYGYTF,TGTGCCAGTAGTATCCAGGCAGGGGTTGACTATGGCTACACCTTC,.,TRBJ1-2,15,TRBV19,.
CAIRGQGEVYEQYF,TGTGCCATCAGGGGACAGGGAGAGGTCTACGAGCAGTACTTC,.,TRBJ2-7,14,TRBV10-3,TRBD1
CASSLDLAGTYEQYF,TGTGCCAGCAGCTTGGATCTAGCGGGGACCTACGAGCAGTACTTC,.,TRBJ2-7,15,TRBV11-2,TRBD2
CASSRDVLGNTIYF,TGTGCCAGCAGCCGCGATGTCTTAGGAAACACCATATATTTT,.,TRBJ1-3,14,TRBV2,.
CASSSGTSGRGGTQYF,TGTGCCAGCAGTTCCGGGACTAGCGGGAGGGGGGGGACCCAGTACTTC,.,TRBJ2-5,16,TRBV28,TRBD2
CASSFAPGLTYEQYF,TGTGCCAGCAGCTTTGCTCCGGGACTAACCTACGAGCAGTACTTC,.,TRBJ2-7,15,TRBV7-2,TRBD2
CASSNRGSYNEQFF,TGTGCCAGCAGTAACAGGGGCTCCTACAATGAGCAGTTCTTC,.,TRBJ2-1,14,TRBV9,TRBD1